Presented here are 25 T cell receptor beta chains from one specimen sequenced in a study of T cell responses to AZD1222 COVID-19 vaccine. Profiling relied on immunoSEQ multiplex PCR, and the TCRdb table lists in-frame clones only, not all of them. Among about 70,000 clones listed, approximately 91% were seen once. Here the sequenced sample was peripheral blood, taken on day 0 of MenACWY control vaccination. These receptors originate from an adult in good health.

This sequence joins TRBV5-1 and TRBJ1-1; D remains unclear. V lost 3 bases, J lost 0 bases, and 9 bases lay in between. CDR1 SGHRS and CDR2 YFSETQ come from the germline V gene. The CDR3 loop spans 14 amino acids. The CDR3 protein is CASSSRAVNTEAFF. The CDR3 DNA reads as TGCGCCAGCAGCTCTCGGGCGGTGAACACTGAAGCTTTCTTT.

The chain recombines TRBV12-3 or TRBV12-4 with TRBJ2-7; no definite D call. The length of the CDR3 is 13 residues. Deletions cut 6 bases from V and 4 bases from J, with 13 bases between. The CDR3 protein is CASSPLQGYEQYF. The CDR3 DNA follows: TGTGCCAGCAGCCCCCTCCAAGGTTACGAGCAGTACTTC.

This clone was found once. The genes are TRBV11-3 and TRBJ1-1; D is unclear. From germline, CDR1 is SGHNT and CDR2 YENEEA. V lost 5 bases and J 7 bases, leaving 8 bases between the germline ends. This CDR3 has 11 residues. The CDR3 loop is CASSAGYEAFF. CDR3 sequence (DNA): TGTGCCAGCAGCGCGGGTTATGAAGCTTTCTTT. The whole variable domain, filled in from reference TRBV11-3 and TRBJ1-1, reads EAGVVQSPRYKIIEKKQPVAFWCNPISGHNTLYWYLQNLGQGPELLIRYENEEAVDDSQLPKDRFSAERLKGVDSTLKIQPAELGDSAVYLCASSAGYEAFFGQGTRLTVV.

The gene calls are TRBV7-2 and TRBJ2-3; D not certain. CDR3 length equals 14 residues. From germline, CDR1 is SGHTA and CDR2 FQGNSA. V was cut by 1 base and J by 2 bases, with 7 bases left in between. Here the CDR3 reads CASSLEYFTDTQYF. The CDR3, as DNA: TGTGCCAGCAGCTTAGAGTATTTCACAGATACGCAGTATTTT.

The rearrangement links TRBV19 to TRBJ1-2, with 7 bases fitting TRBD1. V shed 8 bases and J 14 bases; nucleotides not matched to a gene: 17. The CDR3 contains 13 residues. The germline CDR1 and CDR2 sequences are LNHDA and SQIVND (reference sequence). This CDR3 is CASGPSGGPLITF. CDR3 bases: TGTGCCAGTGGCCCCTCAGGGGGACCCTTAATAACCTTC.

This rearrangement joins TRBV9 to TRBJ1-1, with D unresolved. The CDR3 is 15 residues long. Per germline, CDR1 SGDLS and CDR2 YYNGEE. Deletions cut 4 bases from V and 5 bases from J, with 18 bases between. The CDR3 DNA follows: TGTGCCAGCAGCCACCTTTTGGGTTCACGAACTGAAGCTTTCTTT. Protein sequence: CASSHLLGSRTEAFF.

The V call is TRBV6-6, the J call TRBJ2-2; possible D gene TRBD1, 6 bases. Germline V gene lookup returns CDR1 MNHNY and CDR2 SVGAGI (reference sequence). Trimming shortened V by 5 bases and J by 6 bases, and 16 bases separated the two germline ends. The CDR3 covers 15 residues. This CDR3 is CASSLPSTGPGELFF. The CDR3 region has the DNA TGTGCCAGCAGTCTCCCCTCGACAGGCCCCGGGGAGCTGTTTTTT.

This clone was recorded only once. The rearrangement uses TRBV28 and TRBJ1-2, with TRBD1 matching over 9 bases. This CDR3 has 12 residues. Looked up from germline, CDR1 is MDHEN and CDR2 is SYDVKM. The ends lost 10 bases at V and 7 bases at J; junction bases unmatched: 7. The chain's CDR3 is CATEAGQGGYTF. As DNA, the CDR3 is TGTGCCACCGAGGCGGGACAGGGTGGCTACACCTTC.

The CDR3 region has the DNA TGTGCCAGCAGCTTAGTGGGGAACACTGAAGCTTTCTTT. Its translation is CASSLVGNTEAFF. J is TRBJ1-1 and V is TRBV11-2; no clear D. Per germline, CDR1 SGHAT and CDR2 FQNNGV. There are 13 residues in the CDR3. V was clipped by 1 base and J by 1 base, with 4 bases between them. Based on the CDR3 plus reference TRBV11-2 and TRBJ1-1, the full variable domain is EAGVAQSPRYKIIEKRQSVAFWCNPISGHATLYWYQQILGQGPKLLIQFQNNGVVDDSQLPKDRFSAERLKGVDSTLKIQPAKLEDSAVYLCASSLVGNTEAFFGQGTRLTVV.

V gene TRBV7-2 combines with J gene TRBJ1-2; D gene uncertain. The CDR3 is 14 residues long. Per the germline V gene, CDR1 is SGHTA and CDR2 is FQGNSA. Trimming removed 0 bases at V and 4 bases at J, with 9 bases between. CDR3 bases: TGTGCCAGCAGCTTAGCGCCAGCTGGCTATGGCTACACCTTC. Translation gives CASSLAPAGYGYTF.

The J gene is TRBJ2-7, the V gene TRBV6-2 or TRBV6-3; D gene unclear. V shed 2 bases and J shed 6 bases, with 11 bases lying between them. The CDR3 extends over 13 amino acids. CDR1 is MNHEY and CDR2 is SVGEGT in the germline V gene. The CDR3 reads CASSYPPATEQYF. The CDR3 nucleotides are TGTGCCAGCAGTTACCCCCCAGCGACCGAGCAGTACTTC.

The chain has TRBV7-8 and TRBJ1-6, with D hard to call. The germline V and J ends were trimmed by 5 bases and 8 bases, with 13 bases remaining between them. The CDR3 has 14 amino acids. CDR1 is SGHVS, CDR2 FQNEAQ, per germline. CDR3 in amino acids: CASSRGLGYSPLHF. The CDR3 DNA reads as TGTGCCAGCAGCAGAGGACTAGGATATTCACCCCTCCACTTT.

The genes are TRBV6-1 and TRBJ1-2; 7 bases fit TRBD1. After removal of 2 bases from V and 4 bases from J, the junction contained 7 bases not matched to a gene. The CDR3 spans 15 residues. From germline, CDR1 is MNHNS and CDR2 SASEGT. The CDR3 bases are TGTGCCAGCAGTGAACTAGTAGGGGGCATCTATGGCTACACCTTC. Amino acids: CASSELVGGIYGYTF.

The rearrangement joins TRBV10-3 to TRBJ1-1; D gene ambiguous. CDR3 size: 15 residues. The V and J ends lost 0 bases and 1 base respectively, with 9 bases between them. Looked up from germline, CDR1 is ENHRY and CDR2 is SYGVKD. CDR3 loop: CAISESGPPNTEAFF. Here the CDR3 DNA reads TGTGCCATCAGTGAGTCCGGACCCCCGAACACTGAAGCTTTCTTT.

The chain links TRBV14 to TRBJ2-3; D gene unclear. Trimming took 1 base from V and 0 from J, leaving 8 bases between them. The V gene's germline CDR1 is SGHDN and CDR2 FVKESK. The length of the CDR3 is 15 residues. This CDR3 is CASSQGLGSTDTQYF. Here the CDR3 DNA reads TGTGCCAGCAGCCAAGGTCTAGGGAGCACAGATACGCAGTATTTT.

About this clone: One end of the junction does not line up with germline, which may come from a read error. The gene calls are TRBV7-7 and TRBJ2-7, with D perhaps matching TRBD1 or TRBD2 (7 bases each). The CDR3 spans 15 residues. The germline gives CDR1 SSHAT, CDR2 FNYEAQ (reference sequence). The CDR3 nucleotides read TGTGCTAGCAGCCAGGGGGGGCAGGGTACCTACGAGCAGTACTTC. Its translation is CASSQGGQGTYEQYF.

V is TRBV7-9 and J is TRBJ1-4; 9 bases fit TRBD1. The V gene end was trimmed by 5 bases and the J gene end by 8 bases; junction bases not matched to a gene: 12. This CDR3 is built from 16 residues. Germline lookup yields CDR1 SEHNR and CDR2 FQNEAQ (reference sequence). CDR3 coding DNA: TGTGCCAGCAGCACCCGACAGGGGGGAGTAGAAGAAAAACTGTTTTTT. As protein: CASSTRQGGVEEKLFF.

The chain combines TRBV7-2 with TRBJ2-5, with D hard to call. Trimming left V 1 base short and J 5 bases short, with 14 bases between. There are 15 residues in the CDR3. Germline V gene sequence: CDR1 SGHTA, CDR2 FQGNSA. The DNA for the CDR3 is TGTGCCAGCAGCTTAGTAGGGATGTATCGGGAGACCCAGTACTTC. Protein sequence: CASSLVGMYRETQYF.

This chain joins TRBV3-1 (or the pseudogene TRBV3-2) and TRBJ2-7; D unclear. CDR1 LGHDT and CDR2 YNNKEL come from the germline V gene (reference sequence). The CDR3 length is 17 residues. The V end lost 4 bases, the J end lost 2 bases, and 21 bases lay between the germline ends. The CDR3: CASSPSHRASDTYEQYF. The CDR3 DNA reads as TGTGCCAGCAGCCCATCCCACCGGGCCTCCGATACCTACGAGCAGTACTTC.

This chain uses TRBV19 with TRBJ2-2, with 15 nucleotides matching TRBD2. This CDR3 has 16 residues. The V gene's germline CDR1 is LNHDA and CDR2 SQIVND (reference sequence). The V segment lost 5 bases and the J segment 6 bases; nucleotides outside the gene matches: 4. In DNA form, the CDR3 reads TGTGCCAGTAGTGGGACTAGCGGGGGGAATGCCGGGGAGCTGTTTTTT. Its translation is CASSGTSGGNAGELFF.

The rearrangement links TRBV28 to TRBJ1-4; 8 nucleotides line up with TRBD1. Unmatched junction bases numbered 4, after V lost 4 bases and J lost 6 bases. The CDR3 runs to 14 residues. The V gene's germline CDR1 is MDHEN and CDR2 SYDVKM. CDR3 sequence: CASSSTGADEKLFF. The CDR3 coding sequence is TGTGCCAGCAGTTCGACAGGGGCGGATGAAAAACTGTTTTTT. Looking up the rest from reference TRBV28 and TRBJ1-4 gives the full variable domain: DVKVTQSSRYLVKRTGEKVFLECVQDMDHENMFWYRQDPGLGLRLIYFSYDVKMKEKGDIPEGYSVSREKKERFSLILESASTNQTSMYLCASSSTGADEKLFFGSGTQLSVL.

The genes are TRBV13 and TRBJ2-7, with D perhaps given as TRBD1 or TRBD2 (5 bases each). This CDR3 region has 13 residues. The ends were cut back, 5 bases at V and 2 bases at J, with 10 bases in the middle. CDR1 is PRHDT and CDR2 is FYEKMQ in the germline V gene (reference sequence). CDR3 bases: TGTGCCAGCAGCCCTGGGACGGCCTACGAGCAGTACTTC. Residues: CASSPGTAYEQYF.

The chain recombines TRBV5-1 with TRBJ2-2, with 7 bases fitting TRBD1. Unmatched junction bases numbered 8, after V lost 2 bases and J lost 4 bases. Germline V gene lookup returns CDR1 SGHRS and CDR2 YFSETQ. The CDR3 runs to 16 residues. As DNA, the CDR3 is TGCGCCAGCAGCTTAGAAGGGGGCGCTGGCACCGGGGAGCTGTTTTTT. Translating it yields CASSLEGGAGTGELFF.

The chain links TRBV6-5 to TRBJ1-2, with a tentative D call TRBD1 (5 bases). This CDR3 region has 11 residues. Trimming took 2 bases from V and 8 from J, leaving 6 bases between them. The germline gives CDR1 MNHEY, CDR2 SVGAGI. CDR3 sequence: CASSYGGGYTF. CDR3 nucleotides: TGTGCCAGCAGTTACGGGGGGGGCTACACCTTC.

Comments on this clone: A read error may account for a junction end that differs from germline. Other DNA variants within this sample encode the same CDR3. The genes are TRBV4-3 and TRBJ2-7; 7 bases match TRBD2. This CDR3 is built from 16 residues. Germline CDR1 and CDR2: LGHNA and YSLEER. The CDR3 DNA reads TGCGCCAGCAGCCAAGGTACTAGCGTTAGCTCCTACGAGCAGTATTTC. Its translation: CASSQGTSVSSYEQYF.